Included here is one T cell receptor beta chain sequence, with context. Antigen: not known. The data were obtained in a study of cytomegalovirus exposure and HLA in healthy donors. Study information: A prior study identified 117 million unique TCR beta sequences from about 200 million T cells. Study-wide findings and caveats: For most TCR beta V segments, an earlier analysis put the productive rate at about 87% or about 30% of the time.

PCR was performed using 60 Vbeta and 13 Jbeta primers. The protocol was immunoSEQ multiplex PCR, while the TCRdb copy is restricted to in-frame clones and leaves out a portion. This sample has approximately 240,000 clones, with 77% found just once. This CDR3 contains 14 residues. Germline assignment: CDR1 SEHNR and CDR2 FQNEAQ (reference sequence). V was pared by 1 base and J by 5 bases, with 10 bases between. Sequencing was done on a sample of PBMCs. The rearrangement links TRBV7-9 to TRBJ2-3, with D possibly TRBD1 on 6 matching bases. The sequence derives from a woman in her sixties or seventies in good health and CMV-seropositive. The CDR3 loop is CASSLVQGRDTQYF. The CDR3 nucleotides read TGTGCCAGCAGCTTAGTGCAGGGGAGAGATACGCAGTATTTT.